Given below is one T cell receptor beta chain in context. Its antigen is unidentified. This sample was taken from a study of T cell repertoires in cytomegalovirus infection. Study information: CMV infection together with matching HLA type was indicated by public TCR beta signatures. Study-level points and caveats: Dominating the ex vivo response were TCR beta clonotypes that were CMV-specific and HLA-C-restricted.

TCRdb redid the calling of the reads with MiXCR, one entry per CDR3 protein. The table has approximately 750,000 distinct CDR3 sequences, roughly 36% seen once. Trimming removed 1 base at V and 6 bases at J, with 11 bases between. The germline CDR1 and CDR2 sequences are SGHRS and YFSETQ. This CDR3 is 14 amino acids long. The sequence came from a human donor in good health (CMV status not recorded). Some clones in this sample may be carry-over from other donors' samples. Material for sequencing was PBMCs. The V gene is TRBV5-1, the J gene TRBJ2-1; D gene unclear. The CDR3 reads CASSLSHAGNEQFF. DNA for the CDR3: TGCGCCAGCAGCTTGTCCCATGCCGGCAATGAGCAGTTCTTC.